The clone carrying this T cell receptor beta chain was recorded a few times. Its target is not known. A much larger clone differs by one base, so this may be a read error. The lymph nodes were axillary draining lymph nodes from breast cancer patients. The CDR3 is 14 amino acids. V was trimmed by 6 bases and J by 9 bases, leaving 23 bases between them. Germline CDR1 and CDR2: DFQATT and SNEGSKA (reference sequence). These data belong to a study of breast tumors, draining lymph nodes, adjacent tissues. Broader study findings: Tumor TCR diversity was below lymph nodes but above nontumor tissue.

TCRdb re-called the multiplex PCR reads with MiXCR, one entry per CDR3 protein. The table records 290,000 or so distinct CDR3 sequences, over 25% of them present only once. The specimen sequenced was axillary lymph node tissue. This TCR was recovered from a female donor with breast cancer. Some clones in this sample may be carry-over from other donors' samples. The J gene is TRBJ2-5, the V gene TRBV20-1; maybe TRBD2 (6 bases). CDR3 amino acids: CSAYGALYGEAQYF. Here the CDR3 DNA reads TGCAGTGCCTATGGGGCTTTATACGGGGAGGCCCAGTACTTC.